The clone carrying this T cell receptor beta chain was seen a few times. What it recognizes is unknown. Donors were healthy Caucasian individuals from Russia aged about 6 to 95. Peripheral blood from each donor was collected in a volume of approximately 9.2 milliliters. Samples had at least 6 million PBMCs isolated from them. CDR1 is SQVTM, CDR2 ANQGSEA, per germline. The V gene lost 7 bases and the J gene lost 4 bases, with 11 bases spanning the gap. This CDR3 is 12 amino acids long. The source of the sample is a study of blood T cells in healthy people across ages. Study-level results: As age increased, TCR beta diversity per million T cells fell in a roughly linear fashion.

A second PCR, run for about 6 to 12 cycles, used a sample-barcoded 5' primer plus a J-beta primer mix. TCRdb reprocessed the 5' RACE reads with MiXCR, giving one entry per CDR3 protein. The repertoire has more than 700,000 distinct CDR3 sequences, about half of them found once; the top ten carry around a sixth. The source material was blood. This receptor was identified in a man older than 75 in good health. The chain uses TRBV29-1 and TRBJ1-5, with a tentative D call TRBD1 (5 bases). The CDR3 DNA follows: TGCAGCGCTGGGGGGAGTAATCAGCCCCAGCATTTT. This translates into CSAGGSNQPQHF.